The 17 T cell receptor beta chains listed next were all sequenced from one sample in a study of esophageal squamous cell carcinoma under preoperative chemotherapy. MiXCR was run by TCRdb on the PCR reads, yielding one entry per CDR3 protein. The top ten hold around 12% of the sample, which has approximately 30,000 distinct CDR3 sequences, under 55% seen once. Time point denoted: before preoperative PTX-NDP chemotherapy. The sample was gathered from a patient given preoperative chemotherapy. Receptors were obtained from a human donor with esophageal squamous cell carcinoma. The donor label of this sample is uncertain.

The chain has TRBV7-2 and TRBJ2-3, with D unresolved. V gave up 4 bases and J gave up 7 bases, with 18 bases separating them. Germline CDR1 reads SGHTA; CDR2 reads FQGNSA. CDR3 length equals 15 residues. The DNA of the CDR3 is TGTGCCAGCAGCTCTCGTAGTAGCTCCGTCCATACGCAGTATTTT. Its translation: CASSSRSSSVHTQYF.

This clonotype has ten or more counts. V is TRBV6-5 and J is TRBJ1-1; D is ambiguous. V was clipped by 5 bases and J by 1 base, with 5 bases between them. Per the germline V gene, CDR1 is MNHEY and CDR2 is SVGAGI. The CDR3 runs to 12 residues. CDR3 region: CASSPGNTEAFF. CDR3 bases: TGTGCCAGCAGTCCCGGGAACACTGAAGCTTTCTTT.

The V call is TRBV5-5, the J call TRBJ2-2; TRBD2 is a possible D gene (6 bases). Germline-derived CDR1 and CDR2 are SGHKS and YYEKEE (reference sequence). The CDR3 is 14 residues long. V lost 6 bases to trimming and J lost 6 bases, with 15 bases between them. The CDR3 loop is CASTFRDFPGELFF. The CDR3 region has the DNA TGTGCCAGCACCTTCCGGGACTTTCCCGGGGAGCTGTTTTTT.

This clonotype was detected only a few times. V and J are TRBV7-9 and TRBJ2-2; D possibly corresponds to TRBD2 (5 bases). Germline CDR1 SEHNR, CDR2 FQNEAQ (reference sequence). V lost 5 bases and J lost 6, with 7 bases in between. The CDR3 covers 12 residues. CDR3 sequence (DNA): TGTGCCAGCAGCCCGGGGTCCGGGGAGCTGTTTTTT. Translated, it gives CASSPGSGELFF.

A note on this clonotype: No conserved phenylalanine or tryptophan is present at the end of the CDR3, so a read error is the likely explanation. It is unclear where the CDR3 begins or ends on the DNA, so no DNA is shown, and the CDR3 is as TCRdb lists it. This sequence joins TRBV6-1 and TRBJ2-5; the D call of TRBD1 is as the table states it, not checked on the DNA. The CDR3 contains 13 residues when both ends are counted. Per germline, CDR1 MNHNS and CDR2 SASEGT. The CDR3 sequence is CASTTEPGKSWFS.

By its share, this clonotype is medium-sized. The genes are TRBV7-6 and TRBJ2-5, with D possibly being TRBD1 or TRBD2 (5 bases each). The CDR3 has 16 residues. V gave up 5 bases and J gave up 9 bases, with 25 bases separating them. Germline loops: CDR1 SGHVS, CDR2 FNYEAQ. The CDR3: CASSPGPRGAWSPQYF. The CDR3 DNA follows: TGTGCCAGCAGCCCGGGCCCCAGAGGGGCATGGTCCCCCCAGTACTTC.

In this sample, this clonotype turned up a few times. The V gene is TRBV7-3, the J gene TRBJ2-1; D possibly corresponds to TRBD1 (6 bases). The CDR3 sequence is 14 residues long. Germline V lookup: CDR1 SGHTA, CDR2 FQGTGA. V lost 5 bases and J 5 bases, leaving 13 bases between the germline ends. CDR3 in amino acids: CASSANRGNNEQFF. CDR3 DNA sequence: TGTGCCAGCAGCGCCAATAGGGGGAACAATGAGCAGTTCTTC.

The chain has TRBV7-2 and TRBJ2-4, with 7 bases identical to TRBD2. This CDR3 region has 17 residues. Looked up from germline, CDR1 is SGHTA and CDR2 is FQGNSA. The V gene end was trimmed by 5 bases and the J gene end by 13 bases; junction bases not matched to a gene: 23. The CDR3: CASSPRAGLWGADMQYF. The CDR3 bases are TGTGCCAGCAGCCCCCGAGCGGGGCTGTGGGGCGCAGATATGCAGTACTTC.

The chain uses TRBV11-3 and TRBJ1-2, with 7 bases identical to TRBD1. CDR1 and CDR2 (germline): SGHNT, YENEEA. The CDR3 runs 15 residues. Unmatched junction bases numbered 9, after V lost 5 bases and J lost 3 bases. In nucleotides, the CDR3 is TGTGCCAGCAGCAAGAGACAGGGACCTTACTATGGCTACACCTTC. Translated, it gives CASSKRQGPYYGYTF.

The chain recombines TRBV10-3 with TRBJ2-1, with TRBD1 identical over 7 bases. CDR3 size: 13 residues. Unmatched junction bases numbered 2, after V lost 4 bases and J lost 5 bases. CDR1 and CDR2 from the germline V gene are ENHRY and SYGVKD. In DNA, the CDR3 is TGTGCCATCAGTGCAACAGGGGACAATGAGCAGTTCTTC. Residues: CAISATGDNEQFF.

This clonotype was picked up many times. The J gene is TRBJ2-7, the V gene TRBV7-2; D is ambiguous. From germline, CDR1 is SGHTA and CDR2 FQGNSA. The V end lost 2 bases, the J end lost 0 bases, and 11 bases lay between the germline ends. CDR3 size: 15 residues. CDR3 nucleotides: TGTGCCAGCAGCTTAAGTACCTTAAGCTCCTACGAGCAGTACTTC. Amino acid sequence: CASSLSTLSSYEQYF.

This clonotype was observed many times. J is TRBJ2-7 and V is TRBV12-3 or TRBV12-4, with D tentatively TRBD2 (5 bases). There are 11 residues in the CDR3. Trimming left V 5 bases short and J 3 bases short, with 5 bases between. The CDR3 DNA reads TGTGCCAGCAGTGCGGGCTACGAGCAGTACTTC. It specifies CASSAGYEQYF.

This clonotype was picked up one time. The chain employs TRBV7-6 and TRBJ2-3; D is undetermined. The ends were cut back, 5 bases at V and 5 bases at J, with 17 bases in the middle. The CDR3 length is 15 residues. Germline CDR1 SGHVS, CDR2 FNYEAQ. The DNA for the CDR3 is TGTGCCAGCAGCCCGACGTACGGCGGCCAAGATACGCAGTATTTT. Encoded protein: CASSPTYGGQDTQYF.

This clonotype was recorded once. Sequence at one end of the junction differs from germline and may be a read error. The J gene is TRBJ2-3, the V gene TRBV7-9, with a possible D match to TRBD1 (6 bases). Looked up from germline, CDR1 is SEHNR and CDR2 is FQNEAQ (reference sequence). This CDR3 has 14 residues. This chain's CDR3 is CASSFGQGPETQYF. In DNA form, the CDR3 reads TGTGCCAGCAGCTTCGGGCAGGGGCCAGAGACGCAGTATTTC.

The V call is TRBV12-3 or TRBV12-4, the J call TRBJ2-7; D not resolved. Trimming left V 1 base short and J 0 bases short, with 4 bases between. This CDR3 is 13 amino acids long. This chain's CDR3 is CASSLGSSYEQYF. In DNA form, the CDR3 reads TGTGCCAGCAGTTTAGGGAGCTCCTACGAGCAGTACTTC.

This chain uses TRBV7-3 with TRBJ2-3; D is possibly TRBD2 (5 bases). V lost 5 bases and J lost 9, with 15 bases in between. The CDR3 runs to 13 residues. CDR1 is SGHTA, CDR2 FQGTGA, per germline. CDR3 region: CASSASRGATQYF. Written as DNA, the CDR3 is TGTGCCAGCAGCGCATCACGGGGTGCCACGCAGTATTTT.

This sequence joins TRBV7-2 and TRBJ2-1; 9 bases align to TRBD2. Germline lookup yields CDR1 SGHTA and CDR2 FQGNSA. Trimming cost V 1 base and J 3 bases; bases outside gene matches: 4. CDR3 size: 16 residues. This CDR3 reads CASSLGTSGYYNEQFF. CDR3 sequence (DNA): TGTGCCAGCAGCTTAGGTACTAGCGGGTACTACAATGAGCAGTTCTTC.